This T cell receptor (beta chain) was retrieved from a study of read filtering for tumor transcriptome and immune sequencing. As for the study in general: DNase treatment preceded whole-transcriptome library preparation. Study findings and constraints: Without single-read clonotypes, shared clonotype proportions correlated more between IR-seq and RNA-seq. This fraction held mixed bone marrow immune cells after CD138-negative sorting.

The V gene's germline CDR1 is SGHTA and CDR2 FQGNSA. The CDR3 loop spans 12 amino acids. With 5 bases removed from V and 3 bases from J, the gap between germline ends came to 7 bases. This clonotype was seen just once. Its antigen is currently unknown. Given a much more abundant clone one base away, this may be a read error. From approximately 430 ng of RNA, a library with molecular barcoded alpha/delta and beta/gamma adaptors was made. One entry per CDR3 protein results from TCRdb running MiXCR on the reads. The sample has fewer than 75,000 distinct CDR3 sequences, approximately 22% seen once; the top ten hold roughly 17%.

Specimen: a population of CD138-negative cells sorted from bone marrow. The sequence was obtained from a donor aged 40 or older with multiple myeloma. The rearrangement joins TRBV7-2 to TRBJ1-1, with no clear D. DNA for the CDR3: TGTGCCAGCAGCGCCACATACACTGAAGCTTTCTTT. Amino acids: CASSATYTEAFF.